The text below deals with one T cell receptor (beta chain). Its antigen is unknown. The data belong to a study of T cells in Graves' hyperthyroidism and ophthalmopathy. Study context: Any treatment followed the collection of peripheral blood at initial diagnosis. Study-level points and caveats: Blood also carried most thyroid clonotypes expanded above 0.001.

From RNA transcripts, TCR beta CDR3 regions were amplified. TCR CDR3 regions were first amplified by RT-PCR with HTBI primers. Via MiXCR, TCRdb re-called the multiplex PCR reads, giving one row per CDR3 protein. The data contain roughly 360,000 distinct CDR3 sequences, approximately 15% of them singletons. Cells are PBMCs isolated from 9 to 10 ml of fresh blood. The V gene end was trimmed by 3 bases and the J gene end by 6 bases; junction bases not matched to a gene: 12. CDR3 length: 16 residues. CDR1 MDHEN and CDR2 SYDVKM come from the germline V gene. This chain uses TRBV28 with TRBJ2-5; TRBD2 aligns across 8 bases. Material: blood. This TCR was recovered from a young man with Graves' hyperthyroidism that later progressed to Graves' ophthalmopathy. The CDR3 DNA sequence: TGTGCCAGCAGTTTTCTTTCGGGGACTAGTACAAAGACCCAGTACTTC. Translation: CASSFLSGTSTKTQYF.